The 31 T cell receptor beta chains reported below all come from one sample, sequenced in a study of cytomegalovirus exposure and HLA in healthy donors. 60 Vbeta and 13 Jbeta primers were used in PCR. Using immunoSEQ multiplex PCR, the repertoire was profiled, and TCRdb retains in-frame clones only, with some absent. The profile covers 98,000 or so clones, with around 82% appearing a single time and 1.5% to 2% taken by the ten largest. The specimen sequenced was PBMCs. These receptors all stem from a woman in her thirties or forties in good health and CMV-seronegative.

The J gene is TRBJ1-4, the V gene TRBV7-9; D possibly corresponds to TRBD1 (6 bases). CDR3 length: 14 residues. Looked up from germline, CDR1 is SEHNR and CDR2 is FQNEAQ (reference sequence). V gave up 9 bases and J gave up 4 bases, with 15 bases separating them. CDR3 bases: TGTGCCAGTACCGAGGGGACAAGTAATGAAAAACTGTTTTTT. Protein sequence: CASTEGTSNEKLFF.

The CDR3 nucleotides read TGTGCCACCAGCGGGCAGGATCACTCTGGAAACACCATATATTTT. This sequence encodes CATSGQDHSGNTIYF. The chain employs TRBV15 and TRBJ1-3, with no clear D. V was trimmed by 5 bases and J by 0 bases, leaving 11 bases between them. The CDR3 runs 15 residues. Germline V lookup: CDR1 LNHNV, CDR2 YYDKDF (reference sequence).

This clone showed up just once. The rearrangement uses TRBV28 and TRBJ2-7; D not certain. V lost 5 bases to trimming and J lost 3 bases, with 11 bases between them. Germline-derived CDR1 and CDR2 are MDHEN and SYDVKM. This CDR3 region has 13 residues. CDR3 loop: CASSRTNYYEQYF. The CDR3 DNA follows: TGTGCCAGCAGTCGCACTAATTACTACGAGCAGTACTTC. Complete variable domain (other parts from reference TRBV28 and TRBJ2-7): DVKVTQSSRYLVKRTGEKVFLECVQDMDHENMFWYRQDPGLGLRLIYFSYDVKMKEKGDIPEGYSVSREKKERFSLILESASTNQTSMYLCASSRTNYYEQYFGPGTRLTVT.

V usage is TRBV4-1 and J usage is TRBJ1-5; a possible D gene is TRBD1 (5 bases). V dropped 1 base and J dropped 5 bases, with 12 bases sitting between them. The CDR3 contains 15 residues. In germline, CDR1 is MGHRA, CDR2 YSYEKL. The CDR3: CASSQGSRGDQPQHF. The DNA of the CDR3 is TGCGCCAGCAGCCAAGGTTCCCGGGGGGATCAGCCCCAGCATTTT.

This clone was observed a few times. In DNA form, the CDR3 reads TGTGCCAGCAGCCGGGGGGTGGTAGGGATGAACACTGAAGCTTTCTTT. This gives the protein CASSRGVVGMNTEAFF. This chain joins TRBV11-2 and TRBJ1-1; possible D gene TRBD1, 5 bases. Germline V gives CDR1 SGHAT, CDR2 FQNNGV. CDR3 size: 16 residues. Trimming took 5 bases from V and 0 from J, leaving 16 bases between them.

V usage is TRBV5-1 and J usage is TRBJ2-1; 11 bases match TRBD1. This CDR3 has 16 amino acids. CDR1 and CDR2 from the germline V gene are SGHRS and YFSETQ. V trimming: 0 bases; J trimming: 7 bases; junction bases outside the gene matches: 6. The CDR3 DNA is TGCGCCAGCAGCTTGGGGGGGGGACAGGGGGTGAATGAGCAGTTCTTC. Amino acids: CASSLGGGQGVNEQFF.

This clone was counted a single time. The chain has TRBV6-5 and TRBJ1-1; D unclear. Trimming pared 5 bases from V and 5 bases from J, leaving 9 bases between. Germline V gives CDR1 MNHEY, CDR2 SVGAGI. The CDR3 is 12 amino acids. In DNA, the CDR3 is TGTGCCAGCAGTCGGGGTCAGACTGAAGCTTTCTTT. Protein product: CASSRGQTEAFF.

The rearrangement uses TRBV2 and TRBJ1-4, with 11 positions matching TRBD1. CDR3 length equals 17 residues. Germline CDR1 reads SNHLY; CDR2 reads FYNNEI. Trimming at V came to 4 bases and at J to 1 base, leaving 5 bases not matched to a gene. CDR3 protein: CASSGTGGAVTNEKLFF. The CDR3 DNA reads TGTGCCAGCAGTGGGACAGGGGGCGCCGTAACTAATGAAAAACTGTTTTTT.

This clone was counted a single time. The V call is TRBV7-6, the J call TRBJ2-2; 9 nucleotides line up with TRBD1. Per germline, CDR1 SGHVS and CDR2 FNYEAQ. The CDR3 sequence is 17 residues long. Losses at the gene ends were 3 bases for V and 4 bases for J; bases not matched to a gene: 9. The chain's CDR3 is CASSFRGTGKITGELFF. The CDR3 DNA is TGTGCCAGCAGCTTCCGGGGGACAGGGAAGATCACCGGGGAGCTGTTTTTT. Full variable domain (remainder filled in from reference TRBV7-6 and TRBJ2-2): GAGVSQSPRYKVTKRGQDVALRCDPISGHVSLYWYRQALGQGPEFLTYFNYEAQQDKSGLPNDRFSAERPEGSISTLTIQRTEQRDSAMYRCASSFRGTGKITGELFFGEGSRLTVL.

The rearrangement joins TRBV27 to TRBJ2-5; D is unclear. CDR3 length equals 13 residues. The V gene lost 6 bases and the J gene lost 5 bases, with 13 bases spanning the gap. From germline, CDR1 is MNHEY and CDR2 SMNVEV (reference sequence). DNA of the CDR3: TGTGCCAGCAGGTTTCTCCTCGGGGAGACCCAGTACTTC. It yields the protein CASRFLLGETQYF.

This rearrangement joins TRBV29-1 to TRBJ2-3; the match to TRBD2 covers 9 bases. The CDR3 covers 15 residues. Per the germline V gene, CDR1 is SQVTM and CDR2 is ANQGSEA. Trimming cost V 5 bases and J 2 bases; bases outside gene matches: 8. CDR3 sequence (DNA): TGCAGCGTTAAGATAGCGGGGGCCTCCACAGATACGCAGTATTTT. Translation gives CSVKIAGASTDTQYF.

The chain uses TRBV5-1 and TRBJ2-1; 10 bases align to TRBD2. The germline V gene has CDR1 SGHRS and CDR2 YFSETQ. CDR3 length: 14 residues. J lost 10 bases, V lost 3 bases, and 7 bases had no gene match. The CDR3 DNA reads TGCGCCAGCAGCTCGAGAGGACTAGCGGAGGAGCAGTTCTTC. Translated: CASSSRGLAEEQFF. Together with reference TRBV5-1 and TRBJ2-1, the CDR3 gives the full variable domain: KAGVTQTPRYLIKTRGQQVTLSCSPISGHRSVSWYQQTPGQGLQFLFEYFSETQRNKGNFPGRFSGRQFSNSRSEMNVSTLELGDSALYLCASSSRGLAEEQFFGPGTRLTVL.

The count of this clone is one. The CDR3 reads CASSVGSGSTDTQYF. CDR3 in DNA: TGTGCCAGCAGCGTCGGCAGCGGGAGCACAGATACGCAGTATTTT. The rearrangement uses TRBV9 and TRBJ2-3; possible D gene TRBD2, 6 bases. The V end lost 2 bases, the J end lost 0 bases, and 10 bases lay between the germline ends. The V gene's germline CDR1 is SGDLS and CDR2 YYNGEE. This CDR3 region has 15 residues. Filled out from reference TRBV9 and TRBJ2-3, the complete variable domain reads DSGVTQTPKHLITATGQRVTLRCSPRSGDLSVYWYQQSLDQGLQFLIQYYNGEERAKGNILERFSAQQFPDLHSELNLSSLELGDSALYFCASSVGSGSTDTQYFGPGTRLTVL.

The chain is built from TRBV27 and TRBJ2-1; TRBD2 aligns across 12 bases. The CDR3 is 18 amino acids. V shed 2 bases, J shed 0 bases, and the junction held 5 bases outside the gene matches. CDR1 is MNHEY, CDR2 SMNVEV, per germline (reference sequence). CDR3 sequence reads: CASSLEGLAGNSYNEQFF. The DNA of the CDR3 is TGTGCCAGCAGTTTAGAGGGACTAGCGGGTAACTCCTACAATGAGCAGTTCTTC.

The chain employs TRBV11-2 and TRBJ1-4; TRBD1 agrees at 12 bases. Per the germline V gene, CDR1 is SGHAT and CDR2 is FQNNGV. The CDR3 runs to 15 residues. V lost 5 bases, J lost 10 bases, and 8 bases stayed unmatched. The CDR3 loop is CASSPAGTGGGKLFF. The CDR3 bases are TGTGCCAGCAGCCCGGCTGGGACAGGGGGCGGAAAACTGTTTTTT.

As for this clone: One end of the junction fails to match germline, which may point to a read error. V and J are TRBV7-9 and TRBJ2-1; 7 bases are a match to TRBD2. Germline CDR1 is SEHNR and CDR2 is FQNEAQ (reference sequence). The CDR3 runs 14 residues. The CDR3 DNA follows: TGTTCCAGCCAGTGGGGCGGGAGTTACAATGAGCAGTTCTTC. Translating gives CSSQWGGSYNEQFF.

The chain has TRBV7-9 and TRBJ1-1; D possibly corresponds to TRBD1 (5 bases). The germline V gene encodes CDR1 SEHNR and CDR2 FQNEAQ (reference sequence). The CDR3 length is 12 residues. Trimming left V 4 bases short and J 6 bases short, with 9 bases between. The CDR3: CASSSGHPEAFF. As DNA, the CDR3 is TGTGCCAGCAGCTCCGGACATCCTGAAGCTTTCTTT.

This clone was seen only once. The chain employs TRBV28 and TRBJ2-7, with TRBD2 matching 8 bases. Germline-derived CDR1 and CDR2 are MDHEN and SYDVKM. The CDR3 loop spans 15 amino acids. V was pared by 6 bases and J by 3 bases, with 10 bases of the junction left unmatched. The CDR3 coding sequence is TGTGCCAGCAGCTCCCACGGGGGGGGGTTCTACGAGCAGTACTTC. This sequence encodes CASSSHGGGFYEQYF.

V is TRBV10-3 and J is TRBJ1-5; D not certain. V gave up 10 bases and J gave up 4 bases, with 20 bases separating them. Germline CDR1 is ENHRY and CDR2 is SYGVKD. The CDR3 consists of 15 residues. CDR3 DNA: TGTGCCACCGGGAGAGCAGGCGGGGAGAATCAGCCCCAGCATTTT. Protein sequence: CATGRAGGENQPQHF.

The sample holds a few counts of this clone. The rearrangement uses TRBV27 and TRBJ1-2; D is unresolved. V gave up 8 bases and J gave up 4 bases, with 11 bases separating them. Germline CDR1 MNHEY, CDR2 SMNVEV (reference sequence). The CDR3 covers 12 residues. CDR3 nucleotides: TGTGCCAGCGGTCCGGGAACCTATGGCTACACCTTC. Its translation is CASGPGTYGYTF.

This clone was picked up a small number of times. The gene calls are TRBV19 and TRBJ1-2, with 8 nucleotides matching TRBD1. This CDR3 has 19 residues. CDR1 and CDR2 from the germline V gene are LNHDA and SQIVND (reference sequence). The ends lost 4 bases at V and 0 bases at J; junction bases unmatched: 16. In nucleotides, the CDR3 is TGTGCCAGTAGTACGCCAGCTCGGACAGGGCGAACTACTAACTATGGCTACACCTTC. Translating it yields CASSTPARTGRTTNYGYTF.

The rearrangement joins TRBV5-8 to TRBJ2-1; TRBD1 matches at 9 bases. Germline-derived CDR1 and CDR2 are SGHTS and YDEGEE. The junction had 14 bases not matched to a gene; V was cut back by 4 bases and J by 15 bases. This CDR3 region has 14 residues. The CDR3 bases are TGTGCCAGCAGCCACCGGGACAGGGCTGACAACGGGTTCTTC. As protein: CASSHRDRADNGFF. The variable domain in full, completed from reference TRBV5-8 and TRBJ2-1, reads EAGVTQSPTHLIKTRGQQATLRCSPISGHTSVYWYQQALGLGLQFLLWYDEGEERNRGNFPPRFSGRQFPNYSSELNVNALELEDSALYLCASSHRDRADNGFFGPGTRLTVL.

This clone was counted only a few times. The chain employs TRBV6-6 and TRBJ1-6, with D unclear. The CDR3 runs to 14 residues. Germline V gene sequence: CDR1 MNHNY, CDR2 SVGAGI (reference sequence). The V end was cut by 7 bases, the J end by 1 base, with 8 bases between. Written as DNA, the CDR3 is TGTGCCAGCACCTACGAATCCTATAATTCACCCCTCCACTTT. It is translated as CASTYESYNSPLHF.

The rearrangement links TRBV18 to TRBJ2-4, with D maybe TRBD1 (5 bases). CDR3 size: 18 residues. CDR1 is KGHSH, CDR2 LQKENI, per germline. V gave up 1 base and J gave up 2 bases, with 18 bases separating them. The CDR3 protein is CASSPLGAIQGSKNIQYF. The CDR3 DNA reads TGTGCCAGCTCACCACTCGGTGCAATTCAGGGTTCCAAAAACATTCAGTACTTC.

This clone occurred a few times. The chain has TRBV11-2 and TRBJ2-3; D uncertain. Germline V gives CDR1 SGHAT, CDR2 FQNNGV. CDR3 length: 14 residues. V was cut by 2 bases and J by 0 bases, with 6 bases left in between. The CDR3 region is CASSLLLSTDTQYF. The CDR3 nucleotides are TGTGCCAGCAGCTTACTACTTAGCACAGATACGCAGTATTTT. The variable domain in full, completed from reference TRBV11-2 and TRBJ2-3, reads EAGVAQSPRYKIIEKRQSVAFWCNPISGHATLYWYQQILGQGPKLLIQFQNNGVVDDSQLPKDRFSAERLKGVDSTLKIQPAKLEDSAVYLCASSLLLSTDTQYFGPGTRLTVL.

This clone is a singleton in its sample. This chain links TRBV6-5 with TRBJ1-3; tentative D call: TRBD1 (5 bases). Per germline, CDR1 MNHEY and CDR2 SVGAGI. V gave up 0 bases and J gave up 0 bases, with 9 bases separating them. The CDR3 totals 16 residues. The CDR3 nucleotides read TGTGCCAGCAGTTACTCGGAGGGACTCTCTGGAAACACCATATATTTT. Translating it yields CASSYSEGLSGNTIYF.

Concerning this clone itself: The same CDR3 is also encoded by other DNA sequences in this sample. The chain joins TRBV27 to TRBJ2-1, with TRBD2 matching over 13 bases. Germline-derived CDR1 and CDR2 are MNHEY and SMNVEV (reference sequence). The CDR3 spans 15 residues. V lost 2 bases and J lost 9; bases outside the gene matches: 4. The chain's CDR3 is CASSLRLAGGSEQFF. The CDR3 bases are TGTGCCAGCAGTTTAAGACTAGCGGGAGGCAGTGAGCAGTTCTTC.

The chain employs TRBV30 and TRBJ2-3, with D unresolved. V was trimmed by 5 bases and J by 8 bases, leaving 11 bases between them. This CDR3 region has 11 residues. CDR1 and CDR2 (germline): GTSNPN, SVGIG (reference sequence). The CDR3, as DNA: TGTGCCTGGCTATTAGGCGGTACGCAGTATTTT. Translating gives CAWLLGGTQYF.

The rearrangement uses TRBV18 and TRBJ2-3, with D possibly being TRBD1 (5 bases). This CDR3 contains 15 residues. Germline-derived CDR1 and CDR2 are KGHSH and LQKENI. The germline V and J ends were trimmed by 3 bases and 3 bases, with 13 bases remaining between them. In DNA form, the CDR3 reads TGTGCCAGCTCACCCGGACAACTGGGGACAGATACGCAGTATTTT. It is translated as CASSPGQLGTDTQYF.

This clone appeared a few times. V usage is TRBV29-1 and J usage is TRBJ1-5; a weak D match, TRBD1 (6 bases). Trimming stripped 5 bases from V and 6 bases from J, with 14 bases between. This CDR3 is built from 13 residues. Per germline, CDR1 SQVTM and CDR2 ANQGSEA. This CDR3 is CSVTTGSGQPQHF. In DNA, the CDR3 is TGCAGCGTTACCACAGGGTCGGGTCAGCCCCAGCATTTT.

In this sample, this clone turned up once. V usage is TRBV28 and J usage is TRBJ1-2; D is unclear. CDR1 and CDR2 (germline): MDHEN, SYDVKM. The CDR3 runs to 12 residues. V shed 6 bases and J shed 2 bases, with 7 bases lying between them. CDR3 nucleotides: TGTGCCAGCAGCTTGACAAACTATGGCTACACCTTC. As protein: CASSLTNYGYTF.